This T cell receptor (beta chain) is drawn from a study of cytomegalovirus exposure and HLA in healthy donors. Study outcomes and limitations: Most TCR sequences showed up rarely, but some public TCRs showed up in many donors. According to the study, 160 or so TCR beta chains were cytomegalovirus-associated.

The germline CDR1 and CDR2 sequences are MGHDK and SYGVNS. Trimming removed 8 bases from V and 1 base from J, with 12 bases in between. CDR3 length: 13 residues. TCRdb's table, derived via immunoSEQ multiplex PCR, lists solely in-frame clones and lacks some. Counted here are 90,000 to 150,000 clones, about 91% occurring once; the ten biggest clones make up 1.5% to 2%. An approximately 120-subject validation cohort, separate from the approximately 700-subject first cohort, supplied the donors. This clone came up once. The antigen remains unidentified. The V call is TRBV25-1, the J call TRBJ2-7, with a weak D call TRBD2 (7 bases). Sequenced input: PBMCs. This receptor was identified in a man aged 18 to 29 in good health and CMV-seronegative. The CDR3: CASLGGASYEQYF. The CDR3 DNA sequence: TGTGCCAGCCTGGGGGGGGCATCCTACGAGCAGTACTTC.